Only a few counts were recorded for the clone carrying this TCR beta chain. Its target is not known. This specimen belongs to a study of early T cells in non-severe SARS-CoV-2 infection. About the research overall: The chains were unpaired, and the sequenced material was bulk RNA from unsorted whole blood. Study-level results: Anti-spike CD8 responses were favored in VDJdb matching, and private and CD4 specificities were missed.

Germline loops: CDR1 SNHLY, CDR2 FYNNEI. After removal of 0 bases from V and 4 bases from J, the junction contained 3 bases not matched to a gene. CDR3 size: 14 residues. Each cDNA molecule carried a unique molecular identifier. TCRdb ran MiXCR on the 5' RACE reads and lists one entry per CDR3 protein. This sample has 40,000 to 55,000 distinct CDR3 sequences; around 10% occur once, and the top ten carry 8% to 10%. This clonotype was sampled from an adult who was a healthcare worker with PCR-confirmed SARS-CoV-2 infection or an uninfected control (not recorded which). V and J are TRBV2 and TRBJ2-7; 7 bases agree with TRBD1. The sample was whole blood. Here the CDR3 reads CASSEAAGGYEQYF. CDR3 nucleotides: TGTGCCAGCAGTGAAGCGGCAGGGGGTTACGAGCAGTACTTC. Together with reference TRBV2 and TRBJ2-7, the CDR3 gives the full variable domain: EPEVTQTPSHQVTQMGQEVILRCVPISNHLYFYWYRQILGQKVEFLVSFYNNEISEKSEIFDDQFSVERPDGSNFTLKIRSTKLEDSAMYFCASSEAAGGYEQYFGPGTRLTVT.